This TCR beta chain is drawn from a study of T cell responses to AZD1222 COVID-19 vaccine. General study findings and limits: Spike-wide coverage was observed for vaccine-associated CD4 TCRs, with dominant responses at 160-218 and 743-854. The donor group comprised mostly white British people and more females; the analysis possibly underestimated clonal diversity. Seropositivity was recorded at baseline in only 6 or 7 AZD1222 recipients. When two AZD1222 doses had been given, Spike-specific TCR breadth and depth rose.

Using immunoSEQ multiplex PCR, the repertoire was profiled, and TCRdb retains in-frame clones only, with some absent. The sample consists of about 150,000 clones, 80% to 95% of them appearing once. Trimming took off 1 base at V and 7 bases at J, with 5 bases between the two ends. The CDR3 consists of 12 residues. Germline V gives CDR1 SGHTA, CDR2 FQGNSA. About this clone: Its matching antigen is unknown.

This chain connects TRBV7-2 to TRBJ1-5; D is uncertain. The receptor was derived from an adult in good health. Specimen: peripheral blood, collected on day 0 of AZD1222 vaccination. The CDR3: CASSLVGQPQHF. DNA of the CDR3: TGTGCCAGCAGCTTAGTCGGACAGCCCCAGCATTTT. The whole variable domain, remainder taken from reference TRBV7-2 and TRBJ1-5, is GAGVSQSPSNKVTEKGKDVELRCDPISGHTALYWYRQSLGQGLEFLIYFQGNSAPDKSGLPSDRFSAERTGGSVSTLTIQRTQQEDSAVYLCASSLVGQPQHFGDGTRLSIL.